Detailed here is one T cell receptor (beta chain). Its matching antigen is unknown. The CDR3 has 13 amino acids. Between the trimmed V and J ends, which lost 7 bases and 6 bases, there was a span of 13 bases. Germline lookup yields CDR1 SNHLY and CDR2 FYNNEI. This sample stems from a study of cytomegalovirus exposure and HLA in healthy donors. Study-wide findings and caveats: Highly shared sequence variants in one cluster were likely a sequencing artifact. In a later analysis, V- and J-gene trimming of beta chains associated with a DCLRE1C missense variant, replicated independently. Earlier analysis found most TCR beta V segments productive about 87% or about 30% of the time.

Primers included in the PCR were 60 Vbeta and 13 Jbeta primers. Per the original methods: About 11 million of the 60 million to 90 million unique TCR beta chains counted in a later analysis were shared. The data were produced by immunoSEQ multiplex PCR, yet TCRdb's version contains in-frame clones alone and is incomplete. The V and J calls and clone size were taken over from that table, and D and trimming were inferred from the DNA. The table lists roughly 100,000 clones. Input material: PBMCs. The chain employs TRBV2 and TRBJ2-1; tentative D call: TRBD2 (5 bases). The TCR comes from a man in his fifties or sixties in good health and CMV-seronegative. Here the CDR3 DNA reads TGTGCCAGCACCGATCTAGCTTCCAATGAGCAGTTCTTC. As protein: CASTDLASNEQFF.